The 28 T cell receptor beta chains presented below share a single source sample, sequenced in a study of cytotoxic CD8 clonotypes in ibrutinib-treated CLL. Clones were sequenced by immunoSEQ multiplex PCR, and TCRdb holds only the in-frame ones, with some missing. The sample has roughly 300,000 clones; more than 70% are singletons. The sample was PBMCs, taken at disease progression, from a patient treated with ibrutinib. These receptor sequences come from a human donor with chronic lymphocytic leukemia.

V is TRBV10-3 and J is TRBJ1-2; D gene uncertain. Deletions cut 7 bases from V and 6 bases from J, with 9 bases between. CDR3 length: 11 residues. The V gene's germline CDR1 is ENHRY and CDR2 SYGVKD. CDR3 in DNA: TGTGCCATCACCTCTGGGGATGGCTACACCTTC. It yields the protein CAITSGDGYTF.

The chain uses TRBV7-9 and TRBJ2-7; D perhaps matches TRBD1 (5 bases). CDR1 and CDR2 (germline): SEHNR, FQNEAQ (reference sequence). This CDR3 has 14 amino acids. V was clipped by 2 bases and J by 3 bases, with 11 bases between them. For the CDR3, the DNA is TGTGCCAGCAGCTTAAGGGGTGGCGACTACGAGCAGTACTTC. As protein: CASSLRGGDYEQYF.

The V gene is TRBV6-6, the J gene TRBJ2-1, with a possible D match to TRBD2 (7 bases). CDR1 MNHNY and CDR2 SVGAGI come from the germline V gene (reference sequence). The CDR3 totals 15 residues. V dropped 6 bases and J dropped 0 bases, with 12 bases sitting between them. DNA of the CDR3: TGTGCCAGCAGCCCCCGGGGGGCCTCCTACAATGAGCAGTTCTTC. As protein: CASSPRGASYNEQFF.

The chain is built from TRBV7-9 and TRBJ2-2; TRBD1 might be the D (5 bases). CDR1 and CDR2 from the germline V gene are SEHNR and FQNEAQ (reference sequence). Trimming left V 5 bases short and J 5 bases short, with 9 bases between. The CDR3 runs 13 residues. This CDR3 reads CASSLRGTGELFF. In DNA form, the CDR3 reads TGTGCCAGCAGCCTAAGGGGAACCGGGGAGCTGTTTTTT.

The V and J genes are TRBV7-3 and TRBJ2-7, with D perhaps TRBD1 or TRBD2 (5 bases each). There are 13 residues in the CDR3. CDR1 and CDR2 (germline): SGHTA, FQGTGA. Trimming shortened V by 5 bases and J by 4 bases, and 12 bases separated the two germline ends. The CDR3 sequence: CASSHGDGYEQYF. The CDR3 nucleotides are TGTGCCAGCAGCCACGGGGACGGTTACGAGCAGTACTTC.

This clone was counted a few times. V and J are TRBV5-1 and TRBJ1-5; 9 nucleotides line up with TRBD1. CDR1 is SGHRS, CDR2 YFSETQ, per germline. The trim removed 4 bases at V and 3 bases at J, leaving 5 bases unmatched. The CDR3 consists of 15 residues. In nucleotides, the CDR3 is TGCGCCAGCAGCCCCGGACAGGGGTTCAATCAGCCCCAGCATTTT. Translating gives CASSPGQGFNQPQHF.

The chain is built from TRBV18 and TRBJ2-6, with 9 nucleotides matching TRBD1. J was trimmed by 2 bases and V by 5 bases; bases with no gene match: 10. Per the germline V gene, CDR1 is KGHSH and CDR2 is LQKENI. This CDR3 has 18 residues. DNA of the CDR3: TGTGCCAGCTCAGCTCAGATCAGACAGGGGGCTGGGGCCAACGTCCTGACTTTC. Protein: CASSAQIRQGAGANVLTF.

In DNA form, the CDR3 reads TGTGCCAGCAGCATAGAGGTACGCCGGGGGGCCAACGTCCTGACTTTC. It translates to CASSIEVRRGANVLTF. The chain employs TRBV7-9 and TRBJ2-6; D not resolved. Germline CDR1 and CDR2: SEHNR and FQNEAQ (reference sequence). The CDR3 has 16 residues. V was pared by 5 bases and J by 4 bases, with 15 bases between.

The chain uses TRBV28 and TRBJ2-7, with a tentative D call TRBD2 (6 bases). V shed 6 bases and J shed 4 bases, with 13 bases lying between them. CDR1 MDHEN and CDR2 SYDVKM come from the germline V gene. CDR3 length: 13 amino acids. The CDR3 here is CASSLRGGYEQYF. CDR3 bases: TGTGCCAGCAGCTTACGTGGGGGGTACGAGCAGTACTTC.

This clone was found a few times. The chain couples TRBV18 to TRBJ1-2; D gene uncertain. Per germline, CDR1 KGHSH and CDR2 LQKENI. V lost 3 bases, J lost 1 base, and 9 bases lay in between. The CDR3 totals 14 residues. This CDR3 reads CASSPYRDNYGYTF. CDR3 DNA sequence: TGTGCCAGCTCACCGTATCGTGATAACTATGGCTACACCTTC.

J is TRBJ2-3 and V is TRBV5-1; no clear D gene. The germline gives CDR1 SGHRS, CDR2 YFSETQ. Trimming removed 0 bases from V and 1 base from J, with 12 bases in between. CDR3 length: 16 amino acids. The CDR3 here is CASSLDLALGTDTQYF. In nucleotides, the CDR3 is TGCGCCAGCAGCTTGGATTTAGCCTTGGGCACAGATACGCAGTATTTT.

The CDR3 protein is CASSPLSGGVNTEAFF. CDR3 DNA: TGTGCCAGCTCACCATTATCCGGGGGGGTCAACACTGAAGCTTTCTTT. V gene TRBV18 combines with J gene TRBJ1-1; tentative D call: TRBD1 (5 bases). The CDR3 loop spans 16 amino acids. Germline V gene lookup returns CDR1 KGHSH and CDR2 LQKENI. The ends were cut back, 2 bases at V and 2 bases at J, with 15 bases in the middle.

The rearrangement links TRBV28 to TRBJ1-4, with TRBD1 as a possible D gene (5 bases). CDR1 is MDHEN and CDR2 is SYDVKM in the germline V gene. V was shortened by 5 bases and J by 8 bases, with 15 bases between the two germline ends. This CDR3 comprises 14 residues. The CDR3 bases are TGTGCCAGCAGTCGCCTGGGGGAGGGCGAAAAACTGTTTTTT. This sequence encodes CASSRLGEGEKLFF.

The rearrangement links TRBV25-1 to TRBJ2-3; possibly TRBD2 for D (6 bases). V was pared by 5 bases and J by 4 bases, with 16 bases between. Per the germline V gene, CDR1 is MGHDK and CDR2 is SYGVNS. The CDR3 loop spans 15 amino acids. The DNA of the CDR3 is TGTGCCAGCAGTCGTTGGAGGGGCAACGCAGATACGCAGTATTTT. Its translation: CASSRWRGNADTQYF.

This clone showed up just once. The V and J genes are TRBV10-3 and TRBJ1-3, with 10 bases fitting TRBD1. From germline, CDR1 is ENHRY and CDR2 SYGVKD. CDR3 length equals 16 residues. V was clipped by 4 bases and J by 3 bases; unmatched bases: 6. The CDR3 protein is CAISGGQGNGGNTIYF. In DNA, the CDR3 is TGTGCCATCAGTGGGGGACAGGGGAATGGTGGAAACACCATATATTTT.

This chain uses TRBV27 with TRBJ2-7; D may match TRBD1 or TRBD2 (5 bases each). V lost 7 bases to trimming and J lost 10 bases, with 17 bases between them. The CDR3 length is 12 residues. Germline V CDR1 and CDR2: MNHEY, SMNVEV (reference sequence). Here the CDR3 reads CASTNQWGFQYF. CDR3 DNA: TGTGCCAGCACCAACCAGTGGGGGTTCCAGTACTTC.

This sequence joins TRBV10-3 and TRBJ2-1; either TRBD1 or TRBD2 may supply D (5 bases each). The CDR3 has 14 amino acids. The V gene lost 10 bases and the J gene lost 4 bases, with 17 bases spanning the gap. The germline gives CDR1 ENHRY, CDR2 SYGVKD. This CDR3 reads CATVGEWGYNEQFF. The CDR3 coding sequence is TGTGCCACCGTTGGGGAGTGGGGGTACAATGAGCAGTTCTTC.

The chain links TRBV5-1 to TRBJ2-7, with a possible D match to TRBD1 (5 bases). This CDR3 region has 14 residues. Trimming took 6 bases from V and 0 from J, leaving 13 bases between them. CDR1 SGHRS and CDR2 YFSETQ come from the germline V gene. CDR3 sequence reads: CASTLTESSYEQYF. In DNA form, the CDR3 reads TGCGCCAGCACCCTGACAGAGAGCTCCTACGAGCAGTACTTC.

V gene TRBV4-2 combines with J gene TRBJ2-7; 10 positions match TRBD1. V shed 4 bases, J shed 0 bases, and the junction held 3 bases outside the gene matches. CDR3 length equals 15 residues. Germline lookup yields CDR1 LGHNA and CDR2 YNFKEQ. The DNA for the CDR3 is TGTGCCAGCAGCCCCCGGACAGGGGGCTCCTACGAGCAGTACTTC. Translation gives CASSPRTGGSYEQYF.

The chain joins TRBV4-2 to TRBJ2-5; 9 positions match TRBD1. The CDR3 runs to 14 residues. Per germline, CDR1 LGHNA and CDR2 YNFKEQ. The trim removed 4 bases at V and 5 bases at J, leaving 5 bases unmatched. The CDR3 reads CASSLQGAGETQYF. CDR3 nucleotide sequence: TGTGCCAGCAGCCTACAGGGGGCTGGGGAGACCCAGTACTTC.

V gene TRBV7-8 combines with J gene TRBJ2-2; D is possibly TRBD2 (5 bases). The germline gives CDR1 SGHVS, CDR2 FQNEAQ. This CDR3 is built from 14 residues. V was clipped by 3 bases and J by 7 bases, with 12 bases between them. CDR3 DNA sequence: TGTGCCAGCAGCTTGGGAGCACGCGTCGGGGAGCTGTTTTTT. Protein sequence: CASSLGARVGELFF.

This rearrangement joins TRBV7-3 to TRBJ2-3; the D call may be TRBD1 or TRBD2 (6 bases each). This CDR3 contains 15 residues. Germline CDR1 SGHTA, CDR2 FQGTGA. Deletions cut 4 bases from V and 0 bases from J, with 11 bases between. The CDR3 DNA sequence: TGTGCCAGCAGCTCCACGGGGGCTAGCACAGATACGCAGTATTTT. This gives the protein CASSSTGASTDTQYF.

On this clone itself: A much larger clone differs from this one at a single base, so this may be a read error. The same CDR3 is also encoded by other DNA sequences in this sample. This chain connects TRBV7-2 to TRBJ2-3; the D is unclear. CDR1 and CDR2 from the germline V gene are SGHTA and FQGNSA. The germline V and J ends were trimmed by 3 bases and 0 bases, with 1 base remaining between them. This CDR3 contains 12 residues. The CDR3 sequence: CASSLSTDTQYF. In nucleotides, the CDR3 is TGTGCCAGCAGCTTGAGCACAGATACGCAGTATTTT.

V and J are TRBV7-9 and TRBJ2-7; 9 nucleotides align to TRBD1. Germline V gene sequence: CDR1 SEHNR, CDR2 FQNEAQ (reference sequence). The CDR3 is 17 residues long. The junction had 13 bases not matched to a gene; V was cut back by 1 base and J by 6 bases. Here the CDR3 DNA reads TGTGCCAGCAGCTTAGATTCATGGGGACAGGGTAAGCTCGAGCAGTACTTC. It yields the protein CASSLDSWGQGKLEQYF. Based on the CDR3 plus reference TRBV7-9 and TRBJ2-7, the full variable domain is DTGVSQNPRHKITKRGQNVTFRCDPISEHNRLYWYRQTLGQGPEFLTYFQNEAQLEKSRLLSDRFSAERPKGSFSTLEIQRTEQGDSAMYLCASSLDSWGQGKLEQYFGPGTRLTVT.

The chain uses TRBV6-5 and TRBJ2-4, with 7 positions matching TRBD2. The J segment lost 9 bases and the V segment lost 2 bases, leaving 4 bases of the junction unmatched. In germline, CDR1 is MNHEY, CDR2 SVGAGI. The CDR3 extends over 13 amino acids. This CDR3 reads CASSYGGGSIQYF. The CDR3 nucleotides are TGTGCCAGCAGTTACGGGGGGGGTAGCATTCAGTACTTC.

CDR3 in amino acids: CASKRQNTEAFF. The CDR3 region has the DNA TGTGCCAGCAAGAGGCAGAACACTGAAGCTTTCTTT. This rearrangement joins TRBV2 to TRBJ1-1, with D unresolved. Germline CDR1 reads SNHLY; CDR2 reads FYNNEI. The CDR3 extends over 12 amino acids. Trimming removed 7 bases at V and 1 base at J, with 7 bases between. The entire variable domain, with the rest obtained from reference TRBV2 and TRBJ1-1, is as follows: EPEVTQTPSHQVTQMGQEVILRCVPISNHLYFYWYRQILGQKVEFLVSFYNNEISEKSEIFDDQFSVERPDGSNFTLKIRSTKLEDSAMYFCASKRQNTEAFFGQGTRLTVV.

This clone was seen only once. Here the CDR3 DNA reads TGCGCCAGCAGCCAAGAATGGCAGAACTATGGCTACACCTTC. Amino acid sequence: CASSQEWQNYGYTF. This rearrangement joins TRBV4-1 to TRBJ1-2; D not certain. V was cut by 0 bases and J by 2 bases, with 7 bases left in between. This CDR3 is built from 14 residues. The germline V gene encodes CDR1 MGHRA and CDR2 YSYEKL.

The genes are TRBV6-5 and TRBJ2-6, with D uncertain. V lost 5 bases and J 1 base, leaving 9 bases between the germline ends. In germline, CDR1 is MNHEY, CDR2 SVGAGI. This CDR3 comprises 15 residues. Written as DNA, the CDR3 is TGTGCCAGCAGTACGTGGAGTTCTGGGGCCAACGTCCTGACTTTC. Translating it yields CASSTWSSGANVLTF.